This paragraph reports one T cell receptor (beta chain). The CDR3 is 15 amino acids. Trimming shortened V by 4 bases and J by 0 bases, and 11 bases separated the two germline ends. Germline CDR1 reads LGHNT; CDR2 reads FRNRAP. TCRdb keeps only in-frame clones here, not all; method: immunoSEQ multiplex PCR. The table has about 50,000 clones, over 90% seen once. The source of the sample is a study of T cell changes during pregnancy in multiple sclerosis. V is TRBV12-5 and J is TRBJ2-3, with D perhaps matching TRBD2 (5 bases). The receptor was derived from a female donor with multiple sclerosis, enrolled in a pregnancy study. This sample comprised CD4+ T cells from peripheral blood mononuclear cells, obtained in the second trimester of pregnancy. The CDR3 coding sequence is TGTGCTAGTGGTTGGGGAGAGACTAGCACAGATACGCAGTATTTT. Translated, it gives CASGWGETSTDTQYF.